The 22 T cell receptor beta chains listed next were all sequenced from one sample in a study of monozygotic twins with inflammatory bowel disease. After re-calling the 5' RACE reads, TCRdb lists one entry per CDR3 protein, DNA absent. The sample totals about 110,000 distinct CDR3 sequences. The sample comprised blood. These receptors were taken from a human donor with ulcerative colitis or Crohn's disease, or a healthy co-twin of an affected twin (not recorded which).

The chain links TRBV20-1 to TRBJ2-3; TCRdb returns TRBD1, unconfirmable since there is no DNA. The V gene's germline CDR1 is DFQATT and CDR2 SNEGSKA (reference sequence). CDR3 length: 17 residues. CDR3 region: CSARDLLAGEGTDTQYF.

The CDR3 reads CASSQRTVIYEQYF. The chain recombines TRBV3-1 with TRBJ2-7; the TCRdb call, TRBD1, lacks DNA for checking. From germline, CDR1 is LGHDT and CDR2 YNNKEL (reference sequence). The CDR3 is made up of 14 amino acids.

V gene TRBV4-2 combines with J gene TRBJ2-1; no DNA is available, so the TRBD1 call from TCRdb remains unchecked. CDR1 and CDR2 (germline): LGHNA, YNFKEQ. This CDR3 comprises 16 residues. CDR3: CASSQDWSGGFTEQFF.

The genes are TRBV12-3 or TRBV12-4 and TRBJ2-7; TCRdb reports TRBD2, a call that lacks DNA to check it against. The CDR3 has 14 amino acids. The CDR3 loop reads CASSFSGGRYEQYF.

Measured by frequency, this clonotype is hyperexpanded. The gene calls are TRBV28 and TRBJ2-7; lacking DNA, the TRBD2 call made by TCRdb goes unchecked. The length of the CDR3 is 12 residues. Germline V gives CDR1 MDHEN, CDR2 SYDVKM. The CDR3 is CASSLRGLEQYF.

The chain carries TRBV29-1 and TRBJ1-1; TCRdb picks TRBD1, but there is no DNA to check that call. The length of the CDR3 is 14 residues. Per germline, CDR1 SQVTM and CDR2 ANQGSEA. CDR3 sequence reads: CSVGDRLHNTEAFF.

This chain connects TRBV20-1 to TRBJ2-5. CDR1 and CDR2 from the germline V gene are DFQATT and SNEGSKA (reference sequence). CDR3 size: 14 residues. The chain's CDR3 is CSARDQVLEETQYF.

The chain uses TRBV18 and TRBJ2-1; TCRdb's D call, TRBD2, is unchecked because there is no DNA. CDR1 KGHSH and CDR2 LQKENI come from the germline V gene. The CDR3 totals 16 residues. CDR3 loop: CASSPPSGGAYNEQFF.

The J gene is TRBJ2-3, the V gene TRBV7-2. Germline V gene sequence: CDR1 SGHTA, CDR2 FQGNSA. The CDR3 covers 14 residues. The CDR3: CASSKRISTYTQYF.

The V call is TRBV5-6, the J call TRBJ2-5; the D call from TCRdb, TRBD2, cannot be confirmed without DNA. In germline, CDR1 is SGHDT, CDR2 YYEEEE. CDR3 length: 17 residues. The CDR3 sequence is CASSLTLAGGLSETQYF.

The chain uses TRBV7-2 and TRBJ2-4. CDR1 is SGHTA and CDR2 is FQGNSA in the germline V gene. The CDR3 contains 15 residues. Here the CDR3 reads CASSLIRTDKNIQYF. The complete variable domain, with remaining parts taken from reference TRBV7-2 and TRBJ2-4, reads GAGVSQSPSNKVTEKGKDVELRCDPISGHTALYWYRQSLGQGLEFLIYFQGNSAPDKSGLPSDRFSAERTGGSVSTLTIQRTQQEDSAVYLCASSLIRTDKNIQYFGAGTRLSVL.

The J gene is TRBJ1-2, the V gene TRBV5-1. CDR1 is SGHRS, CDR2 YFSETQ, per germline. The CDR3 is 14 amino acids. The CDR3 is CASRGTYSGYGYTF.

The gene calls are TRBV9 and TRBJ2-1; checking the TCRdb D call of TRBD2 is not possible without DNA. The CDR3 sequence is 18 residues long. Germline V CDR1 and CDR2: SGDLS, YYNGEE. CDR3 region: CASSLGTGTSGVHSEQFF.

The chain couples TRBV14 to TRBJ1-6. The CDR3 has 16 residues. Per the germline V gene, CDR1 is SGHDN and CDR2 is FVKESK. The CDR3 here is CASSQERPVNNSPLHF.

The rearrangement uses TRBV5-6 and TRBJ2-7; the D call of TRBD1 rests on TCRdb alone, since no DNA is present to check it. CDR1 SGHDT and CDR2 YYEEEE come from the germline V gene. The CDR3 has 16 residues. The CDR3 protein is CASSQNWGRVFYEQYF.

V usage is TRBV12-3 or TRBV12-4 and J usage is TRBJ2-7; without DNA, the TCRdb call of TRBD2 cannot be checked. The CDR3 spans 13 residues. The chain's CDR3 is CASNPSGSWEQYF.

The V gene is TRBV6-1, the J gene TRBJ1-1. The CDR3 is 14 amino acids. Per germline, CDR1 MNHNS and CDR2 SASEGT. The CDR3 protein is CASSPTRDGTEAFF.

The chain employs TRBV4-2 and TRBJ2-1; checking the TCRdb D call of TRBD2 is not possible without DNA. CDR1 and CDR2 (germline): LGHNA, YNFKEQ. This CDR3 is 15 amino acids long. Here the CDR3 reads CASSQGTSGTNEQFF.

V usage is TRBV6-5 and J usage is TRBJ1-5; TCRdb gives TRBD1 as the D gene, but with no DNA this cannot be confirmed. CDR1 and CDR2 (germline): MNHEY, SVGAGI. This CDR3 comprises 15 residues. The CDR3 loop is CASTEGAGGGQPQHF.

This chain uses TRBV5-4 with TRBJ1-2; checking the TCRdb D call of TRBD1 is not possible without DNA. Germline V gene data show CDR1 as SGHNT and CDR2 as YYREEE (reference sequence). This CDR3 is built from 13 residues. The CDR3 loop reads CASSLQGLNGYTF.

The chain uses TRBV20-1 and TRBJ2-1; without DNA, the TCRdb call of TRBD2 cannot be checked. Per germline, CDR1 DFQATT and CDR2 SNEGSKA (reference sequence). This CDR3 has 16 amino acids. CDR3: CSADPGLAGEDNEQFF.

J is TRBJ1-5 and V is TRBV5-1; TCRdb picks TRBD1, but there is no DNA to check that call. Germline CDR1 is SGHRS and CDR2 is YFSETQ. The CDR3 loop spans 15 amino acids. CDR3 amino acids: CASSLDPGDNQPQHF.